The 18 T cell receptor beta chains listed next were all sequenced from one sample in a study of identical twins. TCRdb independently ran MiXCR on the 5' RACE reads; one entry per CDR3 protein. The repertoire includes hundreds of thousands of distinct CDR3 sequences, roughly an eighth of them detected once, and just over 7% sits in the top ten. This sample also appeared in a second study, on yellow fever vaccine responses in identical twins.

Sample: CD8+ T cells sorted from blood. These receptors all stem from a woman aged 18-30 years in good health.

The sample holds many counts of this clonotype. V is TRBV11-2 and J is TRBJ2-3; D ambiguous. V lost 0 bases and J 2 bases, leaving 9 bases between the germline ends. This CDR3 is 15 amino acids long. Per germline, CDR1 SGHAT and CDR2 FQNNGV. The CDR3 here is CASSLEWSYTDTQYF. The CDR3 bases are TGTGCCAGCAGCTTAGAATGGTCCTACACAGATACGCAGTATTTT.

The chain's CDR3 is CSVAGNIQYF. CDR3 nucleotide sequence: TGCAGCGTTGCTGGGAACATTCAGTACTTC. V usage is TRBV29-1 and J usage is TRBJ2-4, with D uncertain. Germline CDR1 is SQVTM and CDR2 is ANQGSEA. This CDR3 spans 10 amino acids. The ends were cut back, 4 bases at V and 7 bases at J, with 5 bases in the middle.

This clonotype was observed a few times. The chain recombines TRBV7-6 with TRBJ1-1; D remains unclear. This CDR3 is built from 13 residues. Trimming removed 3 bases at V and 3 bases at J, with 8 bases between. CDR1 is SGHVS, CDR2 FNYEAQ, per germline. The CDR3 is CASSLRLDTEAFF. In DNA form, the CDR3 reads TGTGCCAGCAGCTTGCGGCTGGACACTGAAGCTTTCTTT.

This clonotype turned up a few times. The V gene is TRBV12-3 or TRBV12-4, the J gene TRBJ2-1; D may be TRBD2 (6 bases). This CDR3 contains 14 residues. Trimming took 3 bases from V and 5 from J, leaving 11 bases between them. The DNA for the CDR3 is TGTGCCAGCAGTTTCAGTAGCGGACACAATGAGCAGTTCTTC. It translates to CASSFSSGHNEQFF.

The J gene is TRBJ1-1, the V gene TRBV6-1, with 9 bases identical to TRBD1. CDR3 length: 16 amino acids. V shed 6 bases, J shed 5 bases, and the junction held 13 bases outside the gene matches. The germline gives CDR1 MNHNS, CDR2 SASEGT. The CDR3 sequence is CASRPLYDRGSTEAFF. Written as DNA, the CDR3 is TGTGCCAGCAGACCCCTCTACGACAGGGGGAGTACTGAAGCTTTCTTT.

This clonotype occurred a few times. The CDR3 DNA is TGCGCCAGCAGCCTGGCATGGTCCGGGACTAGTAATGGCCAAGAGACCCAGTACTTC. Its protein product is CASSLAWSGTSNGQETQYF. The chain is built from TRBV4-1 and TRBJ2-5; 8 positions agree with TRBD2. The CDR3 totals 19 residues. CDR1 and CDR2 from the germline V gene are MGHRA and YSYEKL. The trim removed 4 bases at V and 1 base at J, leaving 17 bases unmatched.

This clonotype was found many times. The chain couples TRBV6-1 to TRBJ1-2; D is uncertain. This CDR3 has 13 residues. V was pared by 6 bases and J by 5 bases, with 13 bases between. CDR1 is MNHNS, CDR2 SASEGT, per germline. The CDR3 is CASSPNPVYGYTF. The CDR3 coding sequence is TGTGCCAGCAGCCCTAACCCCGTATATGGCTACACCTTC.

This chain uses TRBV7-6 with TRBJ2-5; TRBD1 is a possible D gene (6 bases). V lost 4 bases to trimming and J lost 5 bases, with 14 bases between them. The germline V gene encodes CDR1 SGHVS and CDR2 FNYEAQ. The CDR3 is 14 amino acids. The CDR3 nucleotides are TGTGCCAGCAGCTCCCCGGGACAATGGGAGACCCAGTACTTC. The encoded protein is CASSSPGQWETQYF.

The chain has TRBV18 and TRBJ2-7, with D unresolved. This CDR3 region has 14 residues. Trimming took off 4 bases at V and 2 bases at J, with 12 bases between the two ends. Germline V lookup: CDR1 KGHSH, CDR2 LQKENI. The CDR3 loop reads CASSLPSRPYEQYF. As DNA, the CDR3 is TGTGCCAGCTCACTCCCCTCGCGACCCTACGAGCAGTACTTC.

The chain couples TRBV4-1 to TRBJ2-3; D gene uncertain. Germline values: CDR1 MGHRA, CDR2 YSYEKL. With 4 bases removed from V and 2 bases from J, the gap between germline ends came to 13 bases. The CDR3 is 15 amino acids. Here the CDR3 reads CASSLALHFTDTQYF. The CDR3 bases are TGCGCCAGCAGCCTGGCACTTCACTTCACAGATACGCAGTATTTT.

This clonotype occurred a few times. The rearrangement links TRBV20-1 to TRBJ2-1, with 9 nucleotides matching TRBD1. Trimming cost V 0 bases and J 5 bases; bases outside gene matches: 5. Germline lookup yields CDR1 DFQATT and CDR2 SNEGSKA (reference sequence). This CDR3 contains 15 residues. DNA for the CDR3: TGCAGTGCTAGAGAACAGGGGGCTTCTGACAATGAGCAGTTCTTC. The encoded protein is CSAREQGASDNEQFF.

This clonotype has a count of ten or more. The rearrangement joins TRBV11-2 to TRBJ2-1; no reliable D call. Trimming shortened V by 5 bases and J by 0 bases, and 20 bases separated the two germline ends. Looked up from germline, CDR1 is SGHAT and CDR2 is FQNNGV. The CDR3 sequence is 18 residues long. CDR3 DNA: TGTGCCAGCAGCGGCCCCCCGGTGGTATGGAGCTCCTACAATGAGCAGTTCTTC. Residues: CASSGPPVVWSSYNEQFF.

This clonotype was picked up many times. This chain uses TRBV9 with TRBJ1-1; no reliable D call. The V end lost 2 bases, the J end lost 0 bases, and 8 bases lay between the germline ends. The CDR3 runs to 14 residues. From germline, CDR1 is SGDLS and CDR2 YYNGEE. The CDR3, as DNA: TGTGCCAGCAGCGTTTACGGGCTGAACACTGAAGCTTTCTTT. Protein product: CASSVYGLNTEAFF.

This chain connects TRBV12-3 or TRBV12-4 to TRBJ2-5, with 11 bases matching TRBD2. After removal of 6 bases from V and 1 base from J, the junction contained 7 bases not matched to a gene. This CDR3 comprises 16 residues. The DNA of the CDR3 is TGTGCCAGCAGCTACCCTAGCGGGGGGATCCAAGAGACCCAGTACTTC. It translates to CASSYPSGGIQETQYF.

Only a few counts were recorded for this clonotype. This chain links TRBV28 with TRBJ2-7; unclear D gene. V dropped 4 bases and J dropped 5 bases, with 12 bases sitting between them. Germline CDR1 MDHEN, CDR2 SYDVKM. This CDR3 is built from 13 residues. The CDR3 DNA reads TGTGCCAGCAGTTCCGGAAAGGCCCACGAGCAGTACGTC. Translating it yields CASSSGKAHEQYV.

This clonotype turned up a few times. The chain is built from TRBV28 and TRBJ2-7; D gene unclear. Trimming shortened V by 3 bases and J by 3 bases, and 9 bases separated the two germline ends. This CDR3 is 13 amino acids long. The germline V gene has CDR1 MDHEN and CDR2 SYDVKM. Here the CDR3 DNA reads TGTGCCAGCAGTTTTGGGCAGTACTACGAGCAGTACTTC. As protein: CASSFGQYYEQYF.

The J gene is TRBJ2-5, the V gene TRBV20-1; D is unresolved. V was clipped by 6 bases and J by 5 bases, with 13 bases between them. Germline CDR1 and CDR2: DFQATT and SNEGSKA (reference sequence). This CDR3 region has 12 residues. CDR3 bases: TGCAGTGCCGAGATCGGGTACGAGACCCAGTACTTC. Residues: CSAEIGYETQYF.

This clonotype was seen repeatedly, ten times or more. This chain connects TRBV27 to TRBJ2-7; D tentatively fits TRBD1 or TRBD2 (5 bases each). The CDR3 sequence is 15 residues long. With 7 bases removed from V and 1 base from J, the gap between germline ends came to 17 bases. Germline V CDR1 and CDR2: MNHEY, SMNVEV (reference sequence). The CDR3 reads CASNYGAKGSYEQYF. CDR3 in DNA: TGTGCCAGCAATTACGGGGCGAAGGGTTCCTACGAGCAGTACTTC.